Listed below are T cell receptor beta chains from one sample, sequenced in a study of T cell responses to AZD1222 COVID-19 vaccine. The assay was immunoSEQ multiplex PCR, and TCRdb's table has in-frame clones only and misses some. The sample has about 180,000 clones, around 94% seen once; the top ten hold 1.6%. This specimen consisted of peripheral blood, obtained 28 days after the second AZD1222 dose. These receptors all stem from an adult who received the AZD1222 COVID-19 vaccine. Each CDR3 is given with its conserved first and last residue. The D gene is left open where the match is weak. Clone size appears in some rows only: once, few, many, or a class for an expanded clone.

cdr3_aa cdr3_nt j_call d_call clone_size v_call cdr3_length
CASSLVVSTDTF TGTGCCAGCAGCTTAGTGGTCAGTACGGACACCTTC TRBJ1-2 . . TRBV7-9 12
CASSIDSINSPLHF TGTGCCAGTAGTATCGACTCAATAAATTCACCCCTCCACTTT TRBJ1-6 . . TRBV19 14
CASSLEGASYNSPLHF TGCGCCAGCAGCTTGGAGGGGGCCTCCTATAATTCACCCCTCCACTTT TRBJ1-6 TRBD1 . TRBV5-1 16
CASSSAGNTGELFF TGTGCCAGCAGTTCCGCGGGGAACACCGGGGAGCTGTTTTTT TRBJ2-2 . . TRBV27 14
CASSFTSLETEAFF TGTGCCAGCAGCTTCACCAGCCTTGAAACTGAAGCTTTCTTT TRBJ1-1 . once TRBV5-5 14
CSASNEQFF TGCAGTGCTTCCAATGAGCAGTTCTTC TRBJ2-1 . . TRBV20-1 9
CAISGWAGENTEAFF TGTGCCATCAGTGGTTGGGCAGGAGAAAACACTGAAGCTTTCTTT TRBJ1-1 . . TRBV10-3 15
CASSSGTGFPGANVLTF TGTGCCAGCAGCTCCGGGACAGGGTTTCCTGGGGCCAACGTCCTGACTTTC TRBJ2-6 TRBD1 . TRBV2 17
CASCQGAPNYGYTF TGTGCCAGCTGCCAGGGGGCACCAAACTATGGCTACACCTTC TRBJ1-2 TRBD1 . TRBV27 14
CASSSWPRGANYGYTF TGTGCCAGCAGCTCCTGGCCCCGGGGGGCAAACTATGGCTACACCTTC TRBJ1-2 . . TRBV11-2 16